Listed below are T cell receptor beta chains from one sample, sequenced in a study of cytotoxic CD8 clonotypes in ibrutinib-treated CLL. TCRdb's table, derived via immunoSEQ multiplex PCR, lists solely in-frame clones and lacks some. The sample has 100,000 to 150,000 clones; roughly 85% are singletons. The source was PBMCs, collected after 24 months of ibrutinib treatment. The receptors stem from a human donor with chronic lymphocytic leukemia. Both conserved end residues are part of each CDR3. D genes are given only for firm matches. Clone size is shown for a subset of rows, as once, few, many or a class of expanded clone.

J: TRBJ1-3
size: few
D: TRBD1
V: TRBV25-1
DNA: TGTGCCAGGCTACAGGGGGGTGGAAACACCATATATTTT
CDR3: CARLQGGGNTIYF

J: TRBJ1-1
size: .
D: .
V: TRBV28
DNA: TGTGCCCACGGACCGGGGTACACTGAAGCTTTCTTT
CDR3: CAHGPGYTEAFF

J: TRBJ2-7
size: .
D: TRBD1
V: TRBV7-8
DNA: TGTGCCAGCAGCCGACAGGGGTTTCACGAGCAGTACTTC
CDR3: CASSRQGFHEQYF

J: TRBJ1-1
size: .
D: .
V: TRBV6-1
DNA: TGTGCCAGCAGTGAAGGATACAGACGTGCTGAAGCTTTCTTT
CDR3: CASSEGYRRAEAFF

J: TRBJ1-1
size: .
D: .
V: TRBV5-1
DNA: TGCGCCAGCAGCTCGGCGGGGGAGTTCGTGGGCACTGAAGCTTTCTTT
CDR3: CASSSAGEFVGTEAFF

J: TRBJ1-5
size: .
D: .
V: TRBV28
DNA: TGTGCCTCAGCAGTTCGGTCGGTGGAGTCGCCCCAGCATTTT
CDR3: CASAVRSVESPQHF

J: TRBJ1-5
size: .
D: TRBD1
V: TRBV11-2
DNA: TGTGCCAGCAGCTTAGCCCGGACAGGGAATCAGCCCCAGCATTTT
CDR3: CASSLARTGNQPQHF

J: TRBJ1-1
size: .
D: .
V: TRBV5-1
DNA: TGCGCCAGCAGCGGGCAGACGGATACTGAAGCTTTCTTT
CDR3: CASSGQTDTEAFF

J: TRBJ1-5
size: .
D: TRBD1
V: TRBV10-3
DNA: TGTGCCATCAGTGAAACAGGGGGCGGGAGGAATCAGCCCCAGCATTTT
CDR3: CAISETGGGRNQPQHF

J: TRBJ2-1
size: .
D: TRBD2
V: TRBV28
DNA: TGTGCCAGCAGTTTAGGGCTAGCGGGAGTCTCCCCGTTCTTC
CDR3: CASSLGLAGVSPFF

J: TRBJ2-6
size: .
D: TRBD1
V: TRBV27
DNA: TGTGCCAGCATAGGGACAGGGGGATCTGGGGCCAACGTCCTGACTTTC
CDR3: CASIGTGGSGANVLTF

J: TRBJ2-7
size: .
D: .
V: TRBV28
DNA: TGTGCCAGCAACAGTGGCGACCTCCCCCTTTACGAGCAGTACTTC
CDR3: CASNSGDLPLYEQYF

J: TRBJ2-1
size: .
D: TRBD1
V: TRBV25-1
DNA: TGTGCCACCAGACAGGGGGGCAGTTATGAGCAGTTCTTC
CDR3: CATRQGGSYEQFF

J: TRBJ1-5
size: .
D: .
V: TRBV28
DNA: TGTGCCAGCAGTTCCCTTGGGGGGGCCGGGTTCAATCAGCCCCAGCATTTT
CDR3: CASSSLGGAGFNQPQHF

J: TRBJ2-1
size: .
D: TRBD2
V: TRBV7-2
DNA: TGTGCCAGCAGCTCCCTGGGGGGGAACAGTGAGCAGTTCTTC
CDR3: CASSSLGGNSEQFF

J: TRBJ2-7
size: .
D: TRBD1
V: TRBV2
DNA: TGTGCCAGCAGGGGACAGAAGACCTACGAGCAGTACTTC
CDR3: CASRGQKTYEQYF

J: TRBJ1-6
size: few
D: TRBD1
V: TRBV28
DNA: TGTGCCAGCAGCTCATCCTACGGGACAGGGGACCCTGATTCACCCCTCCACTTT
CDR3: CASSSSYGTGDPDSPLHF

J: TRBJ2-1
size: .
D: .
V: TRBV2
DNA: TGTGCCAGCAGTGAAGCGGTCTGGGTGGAGTATTCCTACAATGAGCAGTTCTTC
CDR3: CASSEAVWVEYSYNEQFF

J: TRBJ2-1
size: .
D: TRBD2
V: TRBV18
DNA: TGTGCCAGCTCACCCACCGGACTAGCGCTCAACTCCTACAATGAGCAGTTCTTC
CDR3: CASSPTGLALNSYNEQFF

J: TRBJ2-1
size: .
D: TRBD1
V: TRBV7-2
DNA: TGTGCCAGCAGCTACCACCGGGACAGGGTCAAAAATGAGCAGTTCTTC
CDR3: CASSYHRDRVKNEQFF

J: TRBJ2-5
size: .
D: TRBD2
V: TRBV2
DNA: TGTGCCAGCAGTGACGGGGGGGCGCGGATTGAGACCCAGTACTTC
CDR3: CASSDGGARIETQYF

J: TRBJ2-3
size: .
D: .
V: TRBV27
DNA: TGTGCCAGCAGTTTTCTAAGCCTATCTAGGGATACGCAGTATTTT
CDR3: CASSFLSLSRDTQYF

J: TRBJ1-1
size: .
D: TRBD1
V: TRBV5-1
DNA: TGCGCCAGCAGCGGGCCGACAGGGAAGAACACTGAAGCTTTCTTT
CDR3: CASSGPTGKNTEAFF

J: TRBJ2-7
size: .
D: TRBD1
V: TRBV27
DNA: TGTGCCAGCAGTTCGCATGACACCGGGACAGAGTACTTC
CDR3: CASSSHDTGTEYF

J: TRBJ2-5
size: .
D: .
V: TRBV28
DNA: TGTGCGAGCAGGGAAGGGCTAGAGACCCAGTACTTC
CDR3: CASREGLETQYF

J: TRBJ1-6
size: few
D: TRBD1
V: TRBV5-3
DNA: TGTGCCAGAAGCCCGGACAGGGGTGATTCACCCCTCCACTTT
CDR3: CARSPDRGDSPLHF

J: TRBJ1-2
size: .
D: .
V: TRBV4-3
DNA: TGCGCCAGCAGCCAAGAGGCGACAGAAGCTAACTATGGCTACACCTTC
CDR3: CASSQEATEANYGYTF

J: TRBJ2-7
size: .
D: .
V: TRBV30
DNA: TGTGCCTGGAGTGTACTGTGGGGTCCGCACGAGCAGTACTTC
CDR3: CAWSVLWGPHEQYF

J: TRBJ2-5
size: .
D: TRBD2
V: TRBV5-1
DNA: TGCGCCAGCAGCTTGGGAACTAGCGGGGCCGGTGGAGAGACCCAGTACTTC
CDR3: CASSLGTSGAGGETQYF

J: TRBJ2-7
size: .
D: .
V: TRBV7-2
DNA: TGTGCCACCCGACGGGGCGCTTTCGAGCAGTACTTC
CDR3: CATRRGAFEQYF

J: TRBJ1-2
size: .
D: TRBD1
V: TRBV11-1
DNA: TGTGCCAGCAGACCGGGACAGGGGTTCGGCTACACCTTC
CDR3: CASRPGQGFGYTF

J: TRBJ1-2
size: few
D: .
V: TRBV19
DNA: TGTGCCAGCAAACGGTTAGCCGGGACGGACTATGGCTACACCTTC
CDR3: CASKRLAGTDYGYTF

J: TRBJ1-1
size: .
D: TRBD1
V: TRBV5-4
DNA: TGTGCCAGCAGCTTGGCAGGGGGGAACACTGAAGCTTTCTTT
CDR3: CASSLAGGNTEAFF

J: TRBJ2-7
size: .
D: .
V: TRBV28
DNA: TGTGCCAGCAGTTCACAATGGACGGCCTCCTACGAGCAGTACTTC
CDR3: CASSSQWTASYEQYF

J: TRBJ1-1
size: .
D: .
V: TRBV19
DNA: TGTGCCAGTAGTCTACTGACAGGTAGCACTGAAGCTTTCTTT
CDR3: CASSLLTGSTEAFF

J: TRBJ2-7
size: few
D: .
V: TRBV28
DNA: TGTGCCAGGCATGCGGGACACGCAGCCTACGAGCAGTACTTC
CDR3: CARHAGHAAYEQYF

J: TRBJ1-2
size: .
D: TRBD1
V: TRBV6-5
DNA: TGTGCCAGCAGCCCCTACAGGGGAACGAACTATGGCTACACCTTC
CDR3: CASSPYRGTNYGYTF

J: TRBJ1-2
size: few
D: TRBD1
V: TRBV4-1
DNA: TGCGCCAGCAGCCGCTTACCGGGACAGGGGTTCTATGGCTACACCTTC
CDR3: CASSRLPGQGFYGYTF

J: TRBJ1-2
size: once
D: TRBD1
V: TRBV30
DNA: TGTGCCTGGACCCCAAGGGAGGACAGGGTTTATCACTATGGCTACACCTTC
CDR3: CAWTPREDRVYHYGYTF

J: TRBJ2-7
size: few
D: .
V: TRBV19
DNA: TGTGCCAGTAGCTCCCTGGGGAATATCGGTGAGCAGTACTTC
CDR3: CASSSLGNIGEQYF

J: TRBJ1-3
size: .
D: TRBD1
V: TRBV7-9
DNA: TGTGCCAGCAGCTGGCTCGGGACAGGGAGTGGAAACACCATATATTTT
CDR3: CASSWLGTGSGNTIYF

J: TRBJ2-1
size: .
D: .
V: TRBV30
DNA: TGTGCCTGGAGTGTCGGGCAGGGGCAGTACAATGAGCAGTTCTTC
CDR3: CAWSVGQGQYNEQFF

J: TRBJ1-4
size: .
D: .
V: TRBV18
DNA: TGTGCCAGCTCAAGAAGAAATGAAAAACTGTTTTTT
CDR3: CASSRRNEKLFF

J: TRBJ2-5
size: .
D: TRBD1
V: TRBV28
DNA: TGTGCCAGCATCTACAACACAGGGGGAGAGACCCAGTACTTC
CDR3: CASIYNTGGETQYF

J: TRBJ1-2
size: .
D: TRBD1
V: TRBV5-1
DNA: TGCGCCAGCAGCTTGGAGACAGGGGCTTCTTTCTACACCTTC
CDR3: CASSLETGASFYTF

J: TRBJ2-2
size: .
D: TRBD1
V: TRBV29-1
DNA: TGCAGCGTTAAAGGACAGGGGGCTGGCACCGGGGAGCTGTTTTTT
CDR3: CSVKGQGAGTGELFF

J: TRBJ2-7
size: .
D: .
V: TRBV7-2
DNA: TGTGCCAGCAGCTTAGGTCGTGGCCCCGAGCAGTACTTC
CDR3: CASSLGRGPEQYF

J: TRBJ2-2
size: .
D: TRBD2
V: TRBV11-2
DNA: TGTGCCAGCAGCCCCCGTGGAGCGGGAGGTCACACCGGGGAGCTGTTTTTT
CDR3: CASSPRGAGGHTGELFF

J: TRBJ2-3
size: .
D: .
V: TRBV5-1
DNA: TGCGCCAGCAGCTTGTACGGGGGTAGCACAGATACGCAGTATTTT
CDR3: CASSLYGGSTDTQYF

J: TRBJ2-6
size: .
D: .
V: TRBV29-1
DNA: TGCAGCGTTGCGACAGGTTACTCTGGGGCCAACGTCCTGACTTTC
CDR3: CSVATGYSGANVLTF

J: TRBJ1-5
size: once
D: TRBD1
V: TRBV28
DNA: TGTGCCAGCAGTCCTCGGACAGGGAGCAATCAGCCCCAGCATTTT
CDR3: CASSPRTGSNQPQHF

J: TRBJ2-7
size: .
D: TRBD1
V: TRBV7-2
DNA: TGCGCCAGCAGCCACTCGATCGGGACAGGGGGCGACGAGCAGTACTTC
CDR3: CASSHSIGTGGDEQYF

J: TRBJ1-1
size: .
D: .
V: TRBV5-6
DNA: TGTGCCAGCAGCTGGGGACGGCTAAACGCTGAAGCTTTCTTT
CDR3: CASSWGRLNAEAFF

J: TRBJ2-3
size: .
D: .
V: TRBV28
DNA: TGTGCCAGCAGTCCCTGGGGTAGCGGCCACACAGATACGCAGTATTTT
CDR3: CASSPWGSGHTDTQYF

J: TRBJ1-4
size: .
D: TRBD1
V: TRBV28
DNA: TGTGCCAGCAGTTTGTCCGACAGGGGATCTAATGAAAAACTGTTTTTT
CDR3: CASSLSDRGSNEKLFF

J: TRBJ1-2
size: .
D: .
V: TRBV18
DNA: TGTGCCAGCTCACCAAGTCCTAGGCAGCTCAAGGCTAACTATGGCTACACCTTC
CDR3: CASSPSPRQLKANYGYTF

J: TRBJ2-7
size: few
D: .
V: TRBV5-6
DNA: TGTGCCAGCAGCTCGGAGGCTAGGGCCCCCTACGAGCAGTACTTC
CDR3: CASSSEARAPYEQYF

J: TRBJ2-5
size: .
D: TRBD1
V: TRBV5-1
DNA: TGCGCCAGCAGCGCGGGACAGGTCCAAGAGACCCAGTACTTC
CDR3: CASSAGQVQETQYF

J: TRBJ2-3
size: few
D: .
V: TRBV5-1
DNA: TGCGCCAGCAGCTTGGAGCAGCCCAGCACAGATACGCAGTATTTT
CDR3: CASSLEQPSTDTQYF